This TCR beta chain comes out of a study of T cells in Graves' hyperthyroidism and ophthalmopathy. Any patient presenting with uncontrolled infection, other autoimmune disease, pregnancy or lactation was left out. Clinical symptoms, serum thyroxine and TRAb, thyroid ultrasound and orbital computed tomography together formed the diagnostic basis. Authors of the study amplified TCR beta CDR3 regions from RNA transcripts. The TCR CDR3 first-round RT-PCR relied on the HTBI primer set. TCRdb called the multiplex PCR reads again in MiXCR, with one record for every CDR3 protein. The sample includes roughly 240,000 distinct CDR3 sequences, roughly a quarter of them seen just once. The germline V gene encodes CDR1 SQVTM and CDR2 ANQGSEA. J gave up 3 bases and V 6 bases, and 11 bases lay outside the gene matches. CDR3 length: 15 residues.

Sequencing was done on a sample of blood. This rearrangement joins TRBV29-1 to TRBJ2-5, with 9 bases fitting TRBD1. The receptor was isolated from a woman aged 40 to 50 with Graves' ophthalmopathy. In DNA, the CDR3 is TGCAGCGTAAATTCCGGGACAGGGAGTGAAGAGACCCAGTACTTC. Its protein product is CSVNSGTGSEETQYF.